This T cell receptor beta chain was captured in a study of vaccination and CD4 T cells after COVID-19. Treatment defined: 10-day PBMC culture with coronavirus spike peptide pools or control peptides (ViraFEST assay). Cultured CD4+ T cell DNA was sequenced using the Oncomine TCR Beta short-read assay. TCRdb reanalysed the PCR reads using MiXCR and keeps one entry per CDR3 protein. The sample records about 5,000 distinct CDR3 sequences, about 47% being singletons. The V and J ends lost 5 bases and 2 bases, in that order; junction bases with no gene match: 7. CDR1 and CDR2 from the germline V gene are SGHTA and FQGTGA. The CDR3 consists of 15 residues. Turning to this clonotype: Its matching antigen is unknown.

Sequenced input: CD4+ T cells from blood, cultured in vitro. This clonotype originated in a human donor who had recovered from COVID-19. V usage is TRBV7-3 and J usage is TRBJ2-5; 8 bases agree with TRBD2. CDR3 protein: CASSQAGEGQETQYF. CDR3 DNA sequence: TGTGCCAGCAGCCAAGCGGGAGAGGGTCAAGAGACCCAGTACTTC.